Listed below are T cell receptor beta chains from one sample, sequenced in a study of control samples from healthy donors and cancer patients. The repertoire was sequenced with immunoSEQ multiplex PCR; TCRdb's copy has only in-frame clones and lacks some. The sample records 120,000 or so clones, 85% to 95% being singletons. The source material was PBMCs. All receptors derive from a man aged 80 or over with head and neck cancer. The CDR3 runs from the conserved cysteine through the conserved F or W. The D gene is left open where the match is weak. Only some rows state a clone size, as once, few, many or a class for expanded clones.

v_call	j_call	clone_size	d_call	cdr3_aa	cdr3_nt
TRBV4-1	TRBJ2-3	.	TRBD2	CASSQDRLAGLNTQYF	TGCGCCAGCAGCCAAGACAGACTAGCGGGATTAAATACGCAGTATTTT
TRBV19	TRBJ1-5	.	.	CASSIGRDRNSNQPQHF	TGTGCCAGTAGTATTGGGAGGGACCGGAATAGCAATCAGCCCCAGCATTTT
TRBV6-5	TRBJ1-2	.	.	CASSQRGGDGYTF	TGTGCCAGCAGCCAACGGGGGGGTGATGGCTACACCTTC
TRBV4-1	TRBJ2-5	.	.	CASSRTSTQETQYF	TGCGCCAGCAGCCGGACTTCAACCCAAGAGACCCAGTACTTC
TRBV7-8	TRBJ1-5	.	.	CASSTDPRSGQPQHF	TGTGCCAGCAGCACAGACCCGAGATCCGGTCAGCCCCAGCATTTT
TRBV12-3/TRBV12-4	TRBJ2-1	.	.	CASRQTDNEQFF	TGTGCCAGCAGGCAAACAGACAATGAGCAGTTCTTC
TRBV5-1	TRBJ2-2	.	TRBD2	CASSWGTSGSVNTGELFF	TGCGCCAGCAGCTGGGGGACTAGCGGGAGTGTGAACACCGGGGAGCTGTTTTTT
TRBV5-4	TRBJ1-4	.	.	CASSLGGGNEKLFF	TGTGCCAGCAGCTTGGGAGGGGGAAATGAAAAACTGTTTTTT
TRBV4-1	TRBJ2-3	.	.	CASSQDTDTYTDTQYF	TGCGCCAGCAGCCAAGATACAGATACCTACACAGATACGCAGTATTTT
TRBV11-2	TRBJ2-5	.	.	CASSPKRETQYF	TGTGCCAGCAGCCCCAAGAGAGAGACCCAGTACTTC
TRBV6-6	TRBJ2-5	.	.	CASYTGSQGTQYF	TGTGCCAGCTATACAGGGAGCCAAGGGACCCAGTACTTC
TRBV6-5	TRBJ2-5	.	.	CASSYGGFGQETQYF	TGTGCCAGCAGTTACGGGGGATTTGGGCAAGAGACCCAGTACTTC
TRBV5-1	TRBJ1-4	.	.	CASSPTSGSWKLFF	TGCGCCAGCAGCCCAACCTCAGGGAGCTGGAAACTGTTTTTT
TRBV29-1	TRBJ2-1	.	TRBD1	CSVWDRGYNEQFF	TGCAGCGTTTGGGACAGGGGATACAATGAGCAGTTCTTC
TRBV7-2	TRBJ1-3	.	.	CASSLVGSGNTIYF	TGTGCCAGCAGCTTAGTGGGCTCTGGAAACACCATATATTTT
TRBV6-5	TRBJ2-1	.	.	CASSYIASNNEQFF	TGTGCCAGCAGTTACATAGCTAGCAACAATGAGCAGTTCTTC
TRBV19	TRBJ2-5	.	.	CASSTSGTQETQYF	TGTGCCAGTAGCACTTCCGGGACCCAAGAGACCCAGTACTTC
TRBV25-1	TRBJ2-3	.	TRBD1	CASSSHTLTGIPDTQYF	TGTGCCAGTTCCTCCCATACGTTGACAGGGATCCCAGATACGCAGTATTTT
TRBV9	TRBJ1-1	.	.	CASSVLGGTNTEAFF	TGTGCCAGCAGCGTTCTGGGGGGAACAAACACTGAAGCTTTCTTT
TRBV2	TRBJ1-1	.	.	CASSDLGAGNEAFF	TGTGCCAGCAGTGATCTAGGGGCAGGGAACGAAGCTTTCTTT
TRBV5-4	TRBJ2-1	.	TRBD2	CASSFAGGPRNEQFF	TGTGCCAGCAGCTTTGCGGGGGGGCCTAGGAATGAGCAGTTCTTC
TRBV27	TRBJ1-5	.	.	CASSLSGQINQPQHF	TGTGCCAGCAGTTTATCGGGGCAGATTAATCAGCCCCAGCATTTT
TRBV6-5	TRBJ2-7	.	TRBD1	CASSYGTARVEQYF	TGTGCCAGCAGTTACGGGACAGCGCGTGTCGAGCAGTACTTC
TRBV19	TRBJ1-5	once	TRBD1	CASSKYRGLNQPQHF	TGTGCCAGTAGTAAGTACAGGGGCCTCAATCAGCCCCAGCATTTT
TRBV11-2	TRBJ2-1	.	.	CASSLGTSTRGNEQFF	TGTGCCAGCAGCTTGGGGACTAGTACCAGGGGGAATGAGCAGTTCTTC
TRBV18	TRBJ1-1	.	TRBD1	CASSPAGTGRMNTEAFF	TGTGCCAGCTCACCTGCCGGGACAGGGAGAATGAACACTGAAGCTTTCTTT
TRBV2	TRBJ1-1	.	TRBD1	CASNANRGYTEAFF	TGTGCCAGCAACGCTAACAGGGGTTACACTGAAGCTTTCTTT
TRBV20-1	TRBJ2-1	.	TRBD2	CSASKASGGTSSYNEQFF	TGCAGTGCTAGTAAGGCTAGCGGGGGGACGAGCTCCTACAATGAGCAGTTCTTC
TRBV6-5	TRBJ1-5	.	.	CASTGQGSNQPQHF	TGTGCCAGCACGGGGCAGGGGAGCAATCAGCCCCAGCATTTT
TRBV2	TRBJ2-5	.	.	CASRQGRETQYF	TGTGCCAGCAGACAGGGGAGGGAGACCCAGTACTTC
TRBV5-1	TRBJ1-6	.	.	CASSLGQGNSPLHF	TGCGCCAGCAGCCTCGGCCAGGGGAATTCACCCCTCCACTTT
TRBV3-1/TRBV3-2	TRBJ2-2	.	.	CASSQLVAGELFF	TGTGCCAGCAGCCAACTAGTCGCCGGGGAGCTGTTTTTT
TRBV6-6	TRBJ1-2	.	TRBD1	CASSYSGRGRDGYTF	TGTGCCAGCAGTTACTCAGGAAGGGGGCGGGATGGCTACACCTTC
TRBV21-1	TRBJ2-7	.	.	CASSKGKRMKGVWEIAYEQYF	TGTGCCAGCAGCAAAGGAAAACGGATGAAGGGGGTCTGGGAGATCGCCTACGAGCAGTACTTC
TRBV4-1	TRBJ1-3	.	.	CASSQVAGVRGNTIYF	TGCGCCAGCAGCCAAGTAGCAGGGGTTCGCGGAAACACCATATATTTT
TRBV5-1	TRBJ1-1	once	.	CASSFGRSNTEAFF	TGCGCCAGCAGCTTTGGCAGGAGTAACACTGAAGCTTTCTTT
TRBV27	TRBJ2-7	.	.	CASTPNGGHEQYF	TGTGCCAGCACCCCCAACGGGGGCCACGAGCAGTACTTC
TRBV7-8	TRBJ1-1	.	.	CASSSGARTEAFF	TGTGCCAGCAGCTCAGGGGCTAGGACTGAAGCTTTCTTT
TRBV27	TRBJ1-5	.	TRBD1	CASSLSGGGQPQHF	TGTGCCAGCAGTTTATCAGGGGGCGGTCAGCCCCAGCATTTT
TRBV18	TRBJ1-5	few	.	CASSVLNQPQHF	TGTGCCAGCTCAGTCCTCAATCAGCCCCAGCATTTT
TRBV11-2	TRBJ1-2	.	.	CASSLAGGAGYTF	TGTGCCAGCAGCTTAGCAGGAGGGGCAGGCTACACCTTC
TRBV5-1	TRBJ2-7	.	.	CASSGESYEQYF	TGCGCCAGCAGCGGGGAATCCTACGAGCAGTACTTC
TRBV6-2/TRBV6-3	TRBJ1-2	.	TRBD1	CASSPTPGRGMVGYTF	TGTGCCAGCAGCCCTACCCCTGGCAGGGGGATGGTTGGCTACACCTTC
TRBV18	TRBJ2-1	.	TRBD1	CASSPGQGRSSFFYYNEQFF	TGTGCCAGCTCACCTGGACAGGGGCGTTCCTCCTTTTTCTACTACAATGAGCAGTTCTTC
TRBV5-6	TRBJ2-3	once	TRBD2	CASSEGTSGRSTDTQYF	TGTGCCAGCAGTGAAGGGACTAGCGGGAGGAGCACAGATACGCAGTATTTT
TRBV14	TRBJ2-3	.	TRBD2	CASSPHRGGRGTDTQYF	TGTGCCAGCAGCCCACATAGAGGCGGGAGAGGGACAGATACGCAGTATTTT
TRBV18	TRBJ1-5	.	.	CASSLSRVVSNQPQHF	TGTGCCAGCTCCCTATCCCGGGTTGTGAGCAATCAGCCCCAGCATTTT
TRBV6-5	TRBJ2-7	.	.	CASRRQHASYEQYF	TGTGCCAGCCGACGGCAGCACGCCTCCTACGAGCAGTACTTC
TRBV7-2	TRBJ1-2	.	.	CASSFPTLRHYGYTF	TGTGCCAGCAGCTTTCCTACGCTTCGTCACTATGGCTACACCTTC
TRBV5-1	TRBJ2-5	once	.	CASSLDRPRGETQYF	TGCGCCAGCAGCTTGGACAGGCCCCGGGGAGAGACCCAGTACTTC
TRBV4-3	TRBJ2-6	.	TRBD2	CASSLLGASGAAIVLTF	TGCGCCAGCAGCCTCTTAGGAGCTAGCGGGGCAGCGATCGTCCTGACTTTC
TRBV19	TRBJ2-1	.	.	CASRTSGPPNNEQFF	TGTGCCAGTAGAACGTCGGGCCCACCCAACAATGAGCAGTTCTTC
TRBV4-3	TRBJ2-7	.	TRBD2	CASSQDSLAGLGEQYF	TGCGCCAGCAGCCAAGATAGCCTAGCGGGACTGGGGGAGCAGTACTTC
TRBV6-2/TRBV6-3	TRBJ1-1	.	.	CASSYSGPMNTEAFF	TGTGCCAGCAGTTACTCAGGACCTATGAACACTGAAGCTTTCTTT
TRBV6-8	TRBJ2-4	.	.	CASRPRPTVTVAKNIQYF	TGTGCCAGCCGGCCTCGTCCGACAGTTACCGTAGCCAAAAACATTCAGTACTTC
TRBV3-1/TRBV3-2	TRBJ1-5	.	TRBD1	CASSQGTGSNQPQHF	TGTGCCAGCAGCCAGGGGACAGGGAGCAATCAGCCCCAGCATTTT
TRBV11-2	TRBJ1-1	.	.	CASSEARGTEAFF	TGTGCCAGCAGCGAGGCACGGGGCACTGAAGCTTTCTTT
TRBV5-6	TRBJ2-1	once	TRBD1	CASSLGIGTGGEDEQFF	TGTGCCAGCAGCTTGGGGATTGGGACAGGGGGCGAGGATGAGCAGTTCTTC
TRBV21-1	TRBJ2-3	.	.	CASSDGTGGRITDTQYF	TGTGCCAGCAGCGATGGGACAGGGGGGAGGATCACAGATACGCAGTATTTT
TRBV7-9	TRBJ2-1	once	.	CASSPRLDSIEQFF	TGTGCCAGCAGCCCCCGACTAGATTCAATTGAGCAGTTCTTC